Here is one T cell receptor (beta chain) with its context. The sample comes from a study of cytomegalovirus exposure and HLA in healthy donors. Trimming took off 1 base at V and 8 bases at J, with 14 bases between the two ends. The CDR3 is 14 residues long. CDR1 SGHTA and CDR2 FQGNSA come from the germline V gene. 60 Vbeta and 13 Jbeta primers were used in PCR. Libraries were prepared by immunoSEQ multiplex PCR; TCRdb keeps only in-frame clonotypes and omits some of them. Counted here are approximately 190,000 clones, approximately 80% occurring once; the ten biggest clones make up around 3.7%. The chain is built from TRBV7-2 and TRBJ1-2; no reliable D call. The TCR sequence derives from a middle-aged man in good health and CMV-seropositive. Sequencing was done on a sample of PBMCs. The CDR3 bases are TGTGCCAGCAGCTTAGAAGGCCTAGGATGGGGCTACACCTTC. Translated: CASSLEGLGWGYTF.